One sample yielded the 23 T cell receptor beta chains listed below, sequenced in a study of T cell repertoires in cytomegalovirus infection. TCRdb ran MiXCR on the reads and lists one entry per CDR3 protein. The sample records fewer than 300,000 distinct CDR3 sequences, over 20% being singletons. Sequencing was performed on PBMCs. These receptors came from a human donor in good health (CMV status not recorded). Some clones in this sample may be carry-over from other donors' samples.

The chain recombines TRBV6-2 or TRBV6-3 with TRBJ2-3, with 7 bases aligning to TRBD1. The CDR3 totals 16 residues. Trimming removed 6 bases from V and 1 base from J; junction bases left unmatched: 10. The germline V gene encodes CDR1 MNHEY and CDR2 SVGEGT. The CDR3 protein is CASSPPTGRGTDTQYF. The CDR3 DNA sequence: TGTGCCAGCAGCCCCCCGACAGGGAGAGGCACAGATACGCAGTATTTT.

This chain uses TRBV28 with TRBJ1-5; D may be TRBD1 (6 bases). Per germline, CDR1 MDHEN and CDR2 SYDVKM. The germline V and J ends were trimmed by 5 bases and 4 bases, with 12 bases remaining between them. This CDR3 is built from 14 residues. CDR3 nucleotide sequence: TGTGCCAGCAGTCCAGCAGGGGTAAATCAGCCCCAGCATTTT. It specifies CASSPAGVNQPQHF.

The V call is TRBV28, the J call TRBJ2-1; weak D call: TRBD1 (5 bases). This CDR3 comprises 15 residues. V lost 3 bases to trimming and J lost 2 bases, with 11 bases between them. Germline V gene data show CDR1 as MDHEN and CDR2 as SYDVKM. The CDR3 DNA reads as TGTGCCAGCAGTTTTATTCCGGACACCTACAATGAGCAGTTCTTC. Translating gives CASSFIPDTYNEQFF. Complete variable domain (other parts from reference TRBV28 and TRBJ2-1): DVKVTQSSRYLVKRTGEKVFLECVQDMDHENMFWYRQDPGLGLRLIYFSYDVKMKEKGDIPEGYSVSREKKERFSLILESASTNQTSMYLCASSFIPDTYNEQFFGPGTRLTVL.

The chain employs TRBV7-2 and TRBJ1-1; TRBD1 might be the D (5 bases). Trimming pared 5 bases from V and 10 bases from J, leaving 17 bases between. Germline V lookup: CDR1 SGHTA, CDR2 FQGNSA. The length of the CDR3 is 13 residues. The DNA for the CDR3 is TGTGCCAGCAGCCCGAGGCGGGCAGGGACAGCTTTCTTT. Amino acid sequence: CASSPRRAGTAFF.

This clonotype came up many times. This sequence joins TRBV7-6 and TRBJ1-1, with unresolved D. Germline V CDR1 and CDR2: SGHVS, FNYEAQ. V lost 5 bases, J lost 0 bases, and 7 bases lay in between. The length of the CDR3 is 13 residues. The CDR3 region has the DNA TGTGCCAGCAGCGCCGACCTGAACACTGAAGCTTTCTTT. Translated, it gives CASSADLNTEAFF. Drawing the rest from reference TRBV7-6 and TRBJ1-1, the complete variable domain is GAGVSQSPRYKVTKRGQDVALRCDPISGHVSLYWYRQALGQGPEFLTYFNYEAQQDKSGLPNDRFSAERPEGSISTLTIQRTEQRDSAMYRCASSADLNTEAFFGQGTRLTVV.

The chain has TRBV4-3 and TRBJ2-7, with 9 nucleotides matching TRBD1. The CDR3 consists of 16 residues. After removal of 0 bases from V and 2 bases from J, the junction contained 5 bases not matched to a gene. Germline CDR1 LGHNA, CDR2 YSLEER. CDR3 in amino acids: CASSQELQGAPYEQYF. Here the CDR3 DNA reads TGCGCCAGCAGCCAAGAGCTACAGGGGGCCCCCTACGAGCAGTACTTC.

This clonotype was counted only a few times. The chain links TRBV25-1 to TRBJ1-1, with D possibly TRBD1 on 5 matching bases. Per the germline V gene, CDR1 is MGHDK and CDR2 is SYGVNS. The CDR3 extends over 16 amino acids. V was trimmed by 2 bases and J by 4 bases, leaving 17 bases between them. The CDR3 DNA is TGTGCCAGCAGTGAAGGTGGGGACCCTGAGGTCACTGAAGCTTTCTTT. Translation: CASSEGGDPEVTEAFF.

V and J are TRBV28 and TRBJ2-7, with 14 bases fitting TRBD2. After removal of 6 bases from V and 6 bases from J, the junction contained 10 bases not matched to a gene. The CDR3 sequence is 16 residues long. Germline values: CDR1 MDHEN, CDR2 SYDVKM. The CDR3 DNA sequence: TGTGCCAGCAGCATGACTAGCGGGGGGGATACTACCGAGCAGTACTTC. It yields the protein CASSMTSGGDTTEQYF.

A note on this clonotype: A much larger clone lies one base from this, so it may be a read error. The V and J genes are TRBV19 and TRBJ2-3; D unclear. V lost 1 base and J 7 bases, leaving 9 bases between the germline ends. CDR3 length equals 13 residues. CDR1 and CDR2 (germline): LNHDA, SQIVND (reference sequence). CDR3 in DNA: TGTGCCAGTAGTATAGGCCCGAGGAATACGCAGTATTTT. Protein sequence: CASSIGPRNTQYF.

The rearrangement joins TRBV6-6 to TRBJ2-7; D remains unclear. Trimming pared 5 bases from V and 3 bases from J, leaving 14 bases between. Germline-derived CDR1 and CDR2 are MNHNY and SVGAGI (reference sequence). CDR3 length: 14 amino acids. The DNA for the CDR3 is TGTGCCAGCAGTACGTTTGGCTACGGCTACGAGCAGTACTTC. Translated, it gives CASSTFGYGYEQYF.

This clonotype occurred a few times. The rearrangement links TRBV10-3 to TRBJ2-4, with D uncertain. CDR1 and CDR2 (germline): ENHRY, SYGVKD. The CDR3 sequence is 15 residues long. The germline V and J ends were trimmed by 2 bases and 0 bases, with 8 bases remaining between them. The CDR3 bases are TGTGCCATCAGTGAGGGGTGGCTAGCCAAAAACATTCAGTACTTC. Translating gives CAISEGWLAKNIQYF.

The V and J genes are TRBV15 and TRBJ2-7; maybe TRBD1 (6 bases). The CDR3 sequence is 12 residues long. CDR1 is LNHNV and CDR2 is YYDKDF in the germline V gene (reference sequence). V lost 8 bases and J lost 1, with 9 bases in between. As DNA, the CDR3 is TGTGCCACCGGGGGCAGATCCTACGAGCAGTACTTC. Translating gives CATGGRSYEQYF.

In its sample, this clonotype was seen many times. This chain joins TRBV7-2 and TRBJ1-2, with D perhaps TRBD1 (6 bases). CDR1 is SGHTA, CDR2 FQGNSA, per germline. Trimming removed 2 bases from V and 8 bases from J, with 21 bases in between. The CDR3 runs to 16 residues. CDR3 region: CASSLTFRGAQGGYTF. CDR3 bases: TGTGCCAGCAGCTTAACGTTTCGGGGGGCTCAGGGGGGCTACACCTTC.

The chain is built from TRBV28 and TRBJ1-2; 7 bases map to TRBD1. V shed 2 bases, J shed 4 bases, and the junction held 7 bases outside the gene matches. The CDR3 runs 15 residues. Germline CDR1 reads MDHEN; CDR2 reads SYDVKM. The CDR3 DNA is TGTGCCAGCAGTTTACCACGGGACAGACCCTATGGCTACACCTTC. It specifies CASSLPRDRPYGYTF.

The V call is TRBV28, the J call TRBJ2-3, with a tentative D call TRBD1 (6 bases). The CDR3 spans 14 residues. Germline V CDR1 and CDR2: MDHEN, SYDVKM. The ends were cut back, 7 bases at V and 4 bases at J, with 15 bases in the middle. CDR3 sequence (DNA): TGTGCCAGCACACAGGGTTTTATAGCAGATACGCAGTATTTT. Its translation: CASTQGFIADTQYF. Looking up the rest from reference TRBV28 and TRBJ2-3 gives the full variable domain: DVKVTQSSRYLVKRTGEKVFLECVQDMDHENMFWYRQDPGLGLRLIYFSYDVKMKEKGDIPEGYSVSREKKERFSLILESASTNQTSMYLCASTQGFIADTQYFGPGTRLTVL.

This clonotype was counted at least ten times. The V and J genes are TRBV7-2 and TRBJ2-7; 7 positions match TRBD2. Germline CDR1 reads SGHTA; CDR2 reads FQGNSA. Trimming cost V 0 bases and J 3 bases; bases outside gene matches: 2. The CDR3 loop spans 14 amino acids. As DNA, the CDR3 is TGTGCCAGCAGCTTAGCGGGGGGGAACTACGAGCAGTACTTC. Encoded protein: CASSLAGGNYEQYF.

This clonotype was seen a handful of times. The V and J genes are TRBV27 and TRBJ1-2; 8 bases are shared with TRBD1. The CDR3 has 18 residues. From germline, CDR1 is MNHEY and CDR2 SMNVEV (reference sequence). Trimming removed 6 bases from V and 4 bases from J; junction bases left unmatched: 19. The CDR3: CASRANRGGTANLYGYTF. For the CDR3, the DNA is TGTGCCAGCAGGGCCAACAGGGGGGGGACCGCTAATCTCTATGGCTACACCTTC.

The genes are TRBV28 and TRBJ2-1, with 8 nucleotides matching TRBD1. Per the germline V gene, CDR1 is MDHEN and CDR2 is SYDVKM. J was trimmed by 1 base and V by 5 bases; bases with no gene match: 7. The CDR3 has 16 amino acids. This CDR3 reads CASSDPRGLSYNEQFF. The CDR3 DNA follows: TGTGCCAGCAGTGACCCCAGGGGGCTATCCTACAATGAGCAGTTCTTC.

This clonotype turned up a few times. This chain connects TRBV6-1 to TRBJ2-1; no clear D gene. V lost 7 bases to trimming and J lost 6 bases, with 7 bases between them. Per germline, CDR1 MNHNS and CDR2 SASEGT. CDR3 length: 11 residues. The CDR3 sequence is CASTAPNEQFF. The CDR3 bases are TGTGCCAGCACCGCGCCCAATGAGCAGTTCTTC.

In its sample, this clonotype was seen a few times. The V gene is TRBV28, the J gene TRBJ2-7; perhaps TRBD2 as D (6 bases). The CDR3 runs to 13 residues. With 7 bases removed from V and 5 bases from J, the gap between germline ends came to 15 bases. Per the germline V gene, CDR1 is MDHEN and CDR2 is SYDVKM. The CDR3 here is CASTRGGDHEQYF. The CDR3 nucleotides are TGTGCCAGCACCCGGGGCGGGGACCACGAGCAGTACTTC.

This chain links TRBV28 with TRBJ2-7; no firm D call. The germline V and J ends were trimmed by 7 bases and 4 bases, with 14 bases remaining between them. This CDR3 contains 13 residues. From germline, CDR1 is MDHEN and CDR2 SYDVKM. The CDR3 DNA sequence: TGTGCCAGCACCATGACTCGGACGTACGAGCAGTACTTC. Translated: CASTMTRTYEQYF.

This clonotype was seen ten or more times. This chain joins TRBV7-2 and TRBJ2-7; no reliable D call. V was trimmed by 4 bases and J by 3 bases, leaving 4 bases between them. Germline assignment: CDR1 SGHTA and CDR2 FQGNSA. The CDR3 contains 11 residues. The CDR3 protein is CASSSHYEQYF. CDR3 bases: TGTGCCAGCAGCTCGCACTACGAGCAGTACTTC.

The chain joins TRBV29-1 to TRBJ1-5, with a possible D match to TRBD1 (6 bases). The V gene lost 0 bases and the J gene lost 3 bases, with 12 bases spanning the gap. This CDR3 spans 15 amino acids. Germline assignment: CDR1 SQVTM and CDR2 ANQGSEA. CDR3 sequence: CSVEDTGSPNQPQHF. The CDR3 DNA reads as TGCAGCGTTGAAGACACAGGGTCTCCCAATCAGCCCCAGCATTTT.